This passage covers 17 T cell receptor beta chains from one sample sequenced in a study of T-cell memory formation after mild COVID-19 listed by TCRdb under 2021. The library was prepared using 5' RACE. Sequencer: Illumina NovaSeq 6000. The public reads were run again by TCRdb, first through fastp at Q25 and then through MiXCR, and only productive beta chains were kept. For every CDR3 protein sequence, its rows merge into one entry that carries the most common genes and DNA. The sample table shows around 200,000 distinct CDR3 sequences, and about a fifth are seen once. 23% of the sample is held by the ten biggest clonotypes. The sample comprised PBMCs or a T cell subset sorted from them (not recorded which). The source of these receptors is an adult woman who had mild COVID-19 (a few samples of this study predate the infection). The sample titles of this study are shuffled in the database, so cell type and time point are left out; the donor was told from shared clones.

The count of this clonotype is one. This chain uses TRBV19 with TRBJ2-1, with TRBD2 identical over 9 bases. Germline V gene lookup returns CDR1 LNHDA and CDR2 SQIVND (reference sequence). Trimming took 1 base from V and 5 from J; bases not matched to a gene: 3. This CDR3 has 15 residues. The CDR3 protein is CASSIGTSADNEQFF. The CDR3 DNA sequence: TGTGCCAGTAGTATAGGGACTAGCGCAGACAATGAGCAGTTCTTC.

This clonotype was seen more than once but under ten times. This chain uses TRBV29-1 with TRBJ2-1; 7 bases map to TRBD2. CDR3 length: 14 residues. Trimming at V came to 2 bases and at J to 4 bases, leaving 5 bases not matched to a gene. CDR1 and CDR2 (germline): SQVTM, ANQGSEA. The CDR3 sequence is CSVESGRGYNEQFF. The CDR3 DNA reads TGCAGCGTTGAAAGTGGGAGGGGTTACAATGAGCAGTTCTTC.

This clonotype was seen only a few times. V usage is TRBV7-9 and J usage is TRBJ2-7; either TRBD1 or TRBD2 may supply D (5 bases each). CDR1 and CDR2 (germline): SEHNR, FQNEAQ (reference sequence). The CDR3 contains 14 residues. V lost 5 bases to trimming and J lost 2 bases, with 13 bases between them. CDR3 loop: CASSASQGAYEQYF. In DNA, the CDR3 is TGTGCCAGCAGCGCTTCCCAGGGAGCCTACGAGCAGTACTTC.

This clonotype was seen only a few times. The rearrangement links TRBV29-1 to TRBJ1-1; perhaps TRBD1 as D (5 bases). Germline V CDR1 and CDR2: SQVTM, ANQGSEA. Between the trimmed V and J ends, which lost 0 bases and 3 bases, there was a span of 14 bases. The CDR3 has 15 amino acids. CDR3 sequence (DNA): TGCAGCGTTGAAGAAGTAAAGGGGTTGTACACTGAAGCTTTCTTT. Amino acids: CSVEEVKGLYTEAFF.

The CDR3: CSARKTFLTSGYEQYF. CDR3 nucleotide sequence: TGCAGTGCTAGGAAGACTTTCCTGACTAGCGGATACGAGCAGTACTTC. This chain links TRBV20-1 with TRBJ2-7, with TRBD2 identical over 9 bases. V trimming: 3 bases; J trimming: 4 bases; junction bases outside the gene matches: 13. This CDR3 region has 16 residues. Looked up from germline, CDR1 is DFQATT and CDR2 is SNEGSKA (reference sequence).

The chain couples TRBV12-3 or TRBV12-4 to TRBJ1-2, with TRBD1 as a possible D gene (5 bases). This CDR3 spans 14 amino acids. V shed 4 bases and J shed 4 bases, with 13 bases lying between them. Here the CDR3 DNA reads TGTGCCAGCAGTTCGGGACCTACCCCCTATGGCTACACCTTC. This translates into CASSSGPTPYGYTF.

This clonotype has only a few counts. The V call is TRBV14, the J call TRBJ1-6; D is perhaps TRBD1 (5 bases). Trimming shortened V by 4 bases and J by 9 bases, and 16 bases separated the two germline ends. Per germline, CDR1 SGHDN and CDR2 FVKESK. The CDR3 spans 15 residues. This CDR3 is CASSLLMGGGSPLHF. The DNA for the CDR3 is TGTGCCAGCAGCCTTTTGATGGGGGGAGGTTCACCCCTCCACTTT.

The rearrangement uses TRBV6-4 and TRBJ2-2; weak D call: TRBD2 (5 bases). This CDR3 has 15 amino acids. Trimming left V 3 bases short and J 0 bases short, with 8 bases between. Germline V gene data show CDR1 as MRHNA and CDR2 as SNTAGT. The CDR3, as DNA: TGTGCCAGCAGTGAAGAGGGCACGAACACCGGGGAGCTGTTTTTT. It specifies CASSEEGTNTGELFF.

A few counts support this clonotype. The V call is TRBV9, the J call TRBJ2-1; 15 nucleotides match TRBD2. The CDR3 spans 17 residues. V dropped 3 bases and J dropped 6; count of bases not matched to a gene: 7. From germline, CDR1 is SGDLS and CDR2 YYNGEE. CDR3 in amino acids: CASSAGTSGGPSNEQFF. The CDR3 DNA sequence: TGTGCCAGCAGCGCCGGGACTAGCGGGGGGCCCTCCAATGAGCAGTTCTTC.

The genes are TRBV2 and TRBJ1-1; D unclear. The germline V gene encodes CDR1 SNHLY and CDR2 FYNNEI. V dropped 1 base and J dropped 2 bases, with 5 bases sitting between them. The CDR3 has 13 residues. The CDR3 loop reads CASSEDINTEAFF. Written as DNA, the CDR3 is TGTGCCAGCAGTGAAGACATTAACACTGAAGCTTTCTTT.

The chain joins TRBV12-3 or TRBV12-4 to TRBJ1-5; 9 bases are a match to TRBD1. The CDR3 length is 15 residues. The J segment lost 4 bases and the V segment lost 3 bases, leaving 4 bases of the junction unmatched. In nucleotides, the CDR3 is TGTGCCAGCAGTTTCGGGACAGGGCTTAATCAGCCCCAGCATTTT. This translates into CASSFGTGLNQPQHF.

This clonotype was counted only a few times. This chain joins TRBV18 and TRBJ2-7, with D possibly being TRBD1 or TRBD2 (5 bases each). The germline CDR1 and CDR2 sequences are KGHSH and LQKENI. The CDR3 covers 14 residues. V lost 3 bases to trimming and J lost 3 bases, with 12 bases between them. The CDR3 is CASSPGVIYYEQYF. The DNA for the CDR3 is TGTGCCAGCTCACCGGGGGTCATTTACTACGAGCAGTACTTC.

The chain employs TRBV5-1 and TRBJ1-6; 11 nucleotides agree with TRBD1. The V segment lost 3 bases and the J segment 9 bases; nucleotides outside the gene matches: 5. The CDR3 length is 15 residues. CDR1 is SGHRS, CDR2 YFSETQ, per germline. DNA of the CDR3: TGCGCCAGCAGCTCTGGACAGGGGGCCGGTTCACCCCTCCACTTT. This encodes CASSSGQGAGSPLHF.

The V call is TRBV3-1, the J call TRBJ1-5, with TRBD1 identical over 8 bases. CDR3 length: 15 residues. From germline, CDR1 is LGHDT and CDR2 YNNKEL (reference sequence). With 3 bases clipped from V and 4 bases from J, the junction kept 5 bases outside the gene matches. CDR3 in DNA: TGTGCCAGCAGCCAGGAGTGGACAGGGAATCAGCCCCAGCATTTT. Translating it yields CASSQEWTGNQPQHF. Using reference TRBV3-1 and TRBJ1-5 for the parts outside the CDR3, the full variable domain is DTAVSQTPKYLVTQMGNDKSIKCEQNLGHDTMYWYKQDSKKFLKIMFSYNNKELIINETVPNRFSPKSPDKAHLNLHINSLELGDSAVYFCASSQEWTGNQPQHFGDGTRLSIL.

The table lists this clonotype with a few counts. This chain joins TRBV20-1 and TRBJ2-1; 8 bases fit TRBD2. Trimming removed 3 bases from V and 8 bases from J; junction bases left unmatched: 6. The CDR3 extends over 13 amino acids. The germline V gene encodes CDR1 DFQATT and CDR2 SNEGSKA (reference sequence). The CDR3 region has the DNA TGCAGTGCTAGGGTGGGACTAGTCTATGAGCAGTTCTTC. It yields the protein CSARVGLVYEQFF.

The rearrangement joins TRBV7-9 to TRBJ1-2; unclear D gene. Trimming cost V 2 bases and J 4 bases, with 14 bases left between them. This CDR3 has 15 amino acids. CDR1 and CDR2 from the germline V gene are SEHNR and FQNEAQ (reference sequence). The CDR3 region has the DNA TGTGCCAGCAGCTTAACGGAACAAGGTGGCTATGGCTACACCTTC. This translates into CASSLTEQGGYGYTF.

The chain employs TRBV20-1 and TRBJ2-7; 12 bases fit TRBD2. This CDR3 comprises 14 residues. V lost 2 bases to trimming and J lost 6 bases; unmatched junction nucleotides: 5. CDR1 is DFQATT, CDR2 SNEGSKA, per germline (reference sequence). CDR3 sequence: CSARLAGGPSEQYF. CDR3 nucleotides: TGCAGTGCTAGACTAGCGGGAGGGCCGTCCGAGCAGTACTTC.